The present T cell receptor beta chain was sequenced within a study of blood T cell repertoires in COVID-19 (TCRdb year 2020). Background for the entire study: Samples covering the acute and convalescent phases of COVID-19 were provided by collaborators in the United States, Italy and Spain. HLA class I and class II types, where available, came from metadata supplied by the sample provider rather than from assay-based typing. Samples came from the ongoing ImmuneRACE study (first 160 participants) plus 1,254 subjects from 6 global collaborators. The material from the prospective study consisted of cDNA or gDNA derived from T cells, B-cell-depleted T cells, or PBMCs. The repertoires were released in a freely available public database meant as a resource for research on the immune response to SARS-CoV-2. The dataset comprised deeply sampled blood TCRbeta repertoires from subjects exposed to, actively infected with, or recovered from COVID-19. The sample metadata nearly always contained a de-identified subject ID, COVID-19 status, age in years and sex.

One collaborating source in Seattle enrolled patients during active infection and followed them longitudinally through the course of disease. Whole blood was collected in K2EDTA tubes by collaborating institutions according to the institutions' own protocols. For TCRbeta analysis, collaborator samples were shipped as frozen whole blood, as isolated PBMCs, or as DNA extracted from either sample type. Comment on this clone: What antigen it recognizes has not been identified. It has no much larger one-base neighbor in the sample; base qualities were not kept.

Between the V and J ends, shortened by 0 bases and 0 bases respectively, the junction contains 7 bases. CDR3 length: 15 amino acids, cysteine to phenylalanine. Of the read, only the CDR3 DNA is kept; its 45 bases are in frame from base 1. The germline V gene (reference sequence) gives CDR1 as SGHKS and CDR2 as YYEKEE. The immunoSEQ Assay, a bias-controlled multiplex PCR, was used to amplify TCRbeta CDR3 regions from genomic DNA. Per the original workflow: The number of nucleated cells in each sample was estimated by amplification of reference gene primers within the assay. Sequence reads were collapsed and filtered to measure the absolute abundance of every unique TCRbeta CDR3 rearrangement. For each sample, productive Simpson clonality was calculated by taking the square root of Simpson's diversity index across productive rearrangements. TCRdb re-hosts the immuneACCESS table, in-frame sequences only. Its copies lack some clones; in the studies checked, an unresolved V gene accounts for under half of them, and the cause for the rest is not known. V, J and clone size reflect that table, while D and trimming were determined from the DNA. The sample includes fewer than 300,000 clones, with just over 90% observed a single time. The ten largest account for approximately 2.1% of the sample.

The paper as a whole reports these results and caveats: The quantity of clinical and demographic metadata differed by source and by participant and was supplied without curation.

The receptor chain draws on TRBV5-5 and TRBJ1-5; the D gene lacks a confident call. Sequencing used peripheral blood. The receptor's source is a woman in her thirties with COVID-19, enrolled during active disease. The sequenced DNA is TGTGCCAGCAGCTTGGGTCCCTATAGCAATCAGCCCCAGCATTTT. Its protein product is CASSLGPYSNQPQHF.